What follows is one T cell receptor beta chain and its context. Source study methods: Scientists estimated how many nucleated cells there were by amplifying reference gene primers. TCRdb's table, derived via immunoSEQ multiplex PCR, lists solely in-frame clones and lacks some. That table furnishes V, J and clone size, whereas the DNA furnished D and trimming. The table records around 270,000 clones, approximately 89% of them present only once. This sample was included in a study of blood T cell repertoires in COVID-19. Study summary: Acute and convalescent COVID-19 samples came from the United States, Italy and Spain. PBMCs, B-cell-depleted T cells, or T cells provided the cDNA or gDNA that made up the material.

The junction had 9 bases not matched to a gene; V was cut back by 1 base and J by 0 bases. Germline V gene data show CDR1 as SGHNT and CDR2 as YENEEA. The CDR3 covers 20 residues. The rearrangement uses TRBV11-3 and TRBJ2-2; 12 positions agree with TRBD2. This receptor was taken from a man in his forties who had recovered from COVID-19. The source material was peripheral blood. Here the CDR3 reads CASSLVRLAGAPANTGELFF. The CDR3 DNA reads as TGTGCCAGCAGCTTAGTAAGACTAGCGGGAGCCCCAGCGAACACCGGGGAGCTGTTTTTT. The full variable domain, with the rest looked up from reference TRBV11-3 and TRBJ2-2, is EAGVVQSPRYKIIEKKQPVAFWCNPISGHNTLYWYLQNLGQGPELLIRYENEEAVDDSQLPKDRFSAERLKGVDSTLKIQPAELGDSAVYLCASSLVRLAGAPANTGELFFGEGSRLTVL.